This T cell receptor beta chain is from a study of CD8+ T cells in alopecia areata. CDR1 is SGHRS and CDR2 is YFSETQ in the germline V gene. Losses at the gene ends were 4 bases for V and 4 bases for J; bases not matched to a gene: 14. CDR3 length: 18 residues. This sample's treatment: oral pan-JAK inhibitor, 5-10 mg twice daily. Lesional scalp punch biopsies and peripheral blood were collected from alopecia areata patients. The sorting of PBMCs gave CD4+ and CD8+ T cells. As regards this clone: Its target is unknown.

cDNA prepared by RNA extraction and subsequent reverse transcription served as the template for sequencing. Only in-frame clones appear in the TCRdb table, and some are missing; sequencing was by immunoSEQ multiplex PCR. The data contain under 350,000 clones, 58% of them singletons. Study-wide results and caveats: There were many expanded lesional clones persisting in scalp and blood during tofacitinib.

The sample here was CD4+ T cells sorted from blood, taken at week 24, from a patient treated with tofacitinib. The sequence was obtained from a human donor with alopecia areata. The chain is built from TRBV5-1 and TRBJ2-6; TRBD1 aligns across 7 bases. Here the CDR3 reads CASSPKDRSRRGANVLTF. In nucleotides, the CDR3 is TGCGCCAGCAGCCCCAAGGACAGGTCGAGGCGAGGGGCCAACGTCCTGACTTTC.